The 21 T cell receptor beta chains in this list originate from one sample, sequenced in a study of T cells expressing NK-cell markers. TCRdb reworked the 5' RACE reads into one entry per CDR3 protein, no DNA. This sample lists 550,000 to 600,000 distinct CDR3 sequences; its ten largest clones have 3% to 4.5%. The specimen sequenced was blood T cells: a sorted CD56 or NKG2C T cell subset, CD4+ or CD8+ T cells, or bulk PBMC T cells (not recorded which). The receptors here all came from a man aged 18-30 years in good health.

V gene TRBV29-1 combines with J gene TRBJ2-7; no DNA is available, so the TRBD2 call from TCRdb remains unchecked. The germline gives CDR1 SQVTM, CDR2 ANQGSEA. This CDR3 is built from 13 residues. The CDR3 loop reads CSVLRDRNYEQYF.

The chain couples TRBV5-1 to TRBJ2-3; TCRdb selects TRBD1, and the lack of DNA leaves this call unchecked. CDR3 size: 15 residues. Looked up from germline, CDR1 is SGHRS and CDR2 is YFSETQ. CDR3 loop: CASSFGTTPPDTQYF. Filled out from reference TRBV5-1 and TRBJ2-3, the complete variable domain reads KAGVTQTPRYLIKTRGQQVTLSCSPISGHRSVSWYQQTPGQGLQFLFEYFSETQRNKGNFPGRFSGRQFSNSRSEMNVSTLELGDSALYLCASSFGTTPPDTQYFGPGTRLTVL.

The chain combines TRBV20-1 with TRBJ1-4. The CDR3 is made up of 13 amino acids. Germline CDR1 DFQATT, CDR2 SNEGSKA (reference sequence). This CDR3 reads CSARVVRNEKLFF.

This chain joins TRBV20-1 and TRBJ2-3; the TCRdb call, TRBD2, lacks DNA for checking. The germline CDR1 and CDR2 sequences are DFQATT and SNEGSKA (reference sequence). CDR3 size: 16 residues. CDR3 sequence reads: CSASGPVGSSTDTQYF.

This sequence joins TRBV11-2 and TRBJ2-5. Per germline, CDR1 SGHAT and CDR2 FQNNGV. The CDR3 is 20 amino acids. The CDR3 loop is CASSLVPNAGTGFTQETQYF.

Here the CDR3 reads CASGLAGAKQYF. V and J are TRBV5-6 and TRBJ2-7; TCRdb calls TRBD1, which cannot be checked without DNA. CDR1 is SGHDT, CDR2 YYEEEE, per germline. CDR3 size: 12 residues.

This rearrangement joins TRBV7-2 to TRBJ2-7; checking the TCRdb D call of TRBD2 is not possible without DNA. Germline CDR1 is SGHTA and CDR2 is FQGNSA. The CDR3 covers 15 residues. CDR3: CASSQDSSAGYEQYF.

This sequence joins TRBV5-1 and TRBJ2-1. This CDR3 is built from 12 residues. Germline CDR1 is SGHRS and CDR2 is YFSETQ. This CDR3 is CASGVSHNEQFF.

The rearrangement joins TRBV15 to TRBJ2-3. In germline, CDR1 is LNHNV, CDR2 YYDKDF (reference sequence). The CDR3 has 14 amino acids. CDR3 region: CATSRESFADTQYF. The full variable domain, rest sourced from reference TRBV15 and TRBJ2-3, is DAMVIQNPRYQVTQFGKPVTLSCSQTLNHNVMYWYQQKSSQAPKLLFHYYDKDFNNEADTPDNFQSRRPNTSFCFLDIRSPGLGDTAMYLCATSRESFADTQYFGPGTRLTVL.

The chain recombines TRBV20-1 with TRBJ1-2. CDR1 is DFQATT, CDR2 SNEGSKA, per germline (reference sequence). The CDR3 is 12 amino acids. This CDR3 is CSAREEGFGYTF.

CDR3 sequence reads: CASSYGTEAFF. This chain links TRBV7-2 with TRBJ1-1. The germline gives CDR1 SGHTA, CDR2 FQGNSA. The CDR3 has 11 amino acids.

The chain carries TRBV5-1 and TRBJ2-1; TCRdb names TRBD1, which stays unverified in the absence of DNA. This CDR3 is built from 14 residues. Per the germline V gene, CDR1 is SGHRS and CDR2 is YFSETQ. CDR3 in amino acids: CASTNTGRYNEQFF.

The chain carries TRBV7-2 and TRBJ2-2; the D call from TCRdb, TRBD2, cannot be confirmed without DNA. CDR3 length: 17 residues. The germline V gene encodes CDR1 SGHTA and CDR2 FQGNSA. This CDR3 reads CASSLEPTSGWSGELFF.

The gene calls are TRBV11-2 and TRBJ2-3; the TCRdb call, TRBD2, lacks DNA for checking. In germline, CDR1 is SGHAT, CDR2 FQNNGV. The CDR3 length is 17 residues. The CDR3 reads CASSSGLAGVSTDTQYF.

The rearrangement uses TRBV4-1 and TRBJ2-1; lacking DNA, the TRBD2 call made by TCRdb goes unchecked. Germline values: CDR1 MGHRA, CDR2 YSYEKL. The length of the CDR3 is 18 residues. The CDR3 reads CASSQLARMGKTYNEQFF.

This rearrangement joins TRBV15 to TRBJ1-4; the D gene TCRdb calls, TRBD1, cannot be checked with no DNA. The CDR3 is 16 residues long. Per germline, CDR1 LNHNV and CDR2 YYDKDF (reference sequence). CDR3 residues: CATSNAPGRSYEKLFF.

V gene TRBV20-1 combines with J gene TRBJ2-5; there is no DNA to check the TCRdb D call of TRBD1. Germline V gives CDR1 DFQATT, CDR2 SNEGSKA (reference sequence). The CDR3 extends over 13 amino acids. The CDR3: CSAQPPGPEAQYF.

V usage is TRBV6-5 and J usage is TRBJ1-2; TCRdb selects TRBD1, and the lack of DNA leaves this call unchecked. Looked up from germline, CDR1 is MNHEY and CDR2 is SVGAGI. CDR3 length equals 16 residues. The CDR3 loop is CASSYTGQGKNYGYTF.

V is TRBV2 and J is TRBJ2-1; TCRdb designates TRBD2, a call that cannot be tested without DNA. CDR1 is SNHLY, CDR2 FYNNEI, per germline. The CDR3 is 16 residues long. CDR3 sequence: CASTKSGTSIYSEQFF.

The chain combines TRBV5-1 with TRBJ1-1; TCRdb's D call, TRBD1, is unchecked because there is no DNA. The CDR3 has 15 residues. Per germline, CDR1 SGHRS and CDR2 YFSETQ. CDR3 protein: CASSLTGSYGTEAFF.

The rearrangement links TRBV12-3 or TRBV12-4 to TRBJ2-3; TCRdb outputs TRBD2, but without DNA this stays unchecked. The CDR3 extends over 15 amino acids. CDR3 amino acids: CASSLASGVGDTQYF.